Listed below are T cell receptor beta chains from one sample, sequenced in a study of shared clonotypes between healthy human individuals. Data came from immunoSEQ multiplex PCR; TCRdb stores just in-frame clones and leaves some out. This table holds 1.5 million to 1.9 million clones, approximately 98% found once. The sequenced material came from naive CD4+ T cells sorted from blood. These receptors came from a man younger than 45 in good health. CDR3s leave out the opening cysteine and the closing phenylalanine or tryptophan.

j_gene: TRBJ2-3
v_gene: TRBV5-1
CDR3aa: ASRYGTSDTQY

j_gene: TRBJ2-7
v_gene: TRBV5-1
CDR3aa: ASSLPGTSGSEQY

j_gene: TRBJ2-7
v_gene: TRBV6-4
CDR3aa: ASYLTEGRNYEQY

j_gene: TRBJ1-5
v_gene: TRBV28
CDR3aa: ASSFPEGQGFQPQH

j_gene: TRBJ2-7
v_gene: TRBV7-8
CDR3aa: ASSLAQWLSAYEQY

j_gene: TRBJ1-5
v_gene: TRBV11-2
CDR3aa: ASSLGPLYSNQPQH

j_gene: TRBJ1-4
v_gene: TRBV28
CDR3aa: ASSLGAGYNEKLF

j_gene: TRBJ2-1
v_gene: TRBV6-5
CDR3aa: ATQWGEGYNEQF

j_gene: TRBJ1-5
v_gene: TRBV5-1
CDR3aa: ASSLGDDGNQPQH

j_gene: TRBJ2-3
v_gene: TRBV7-3
CDR3aa: ASSLHLASSTDTQY

j_gene: TRBJ2-1
v_gene: TRBV5-1
CDR3aa: ASSSPVVAGVTYNEQF

j_gene: TRBJ1-2
v_gene: TRBV27
CDR3aa: ASSLYPGARNYGYT

j_gene: TRBJ2-1
v_gene: TRBV28
CDR3aa: ASSEAGLYNEQF

j_gene: TRBJ2-1
v_gene: TRBV7-2
CDR3aa: ASSLVFWGGAGENNEQF

j_gene: TRBJ2-1
v_gene: TRBV5-1
CDR3aa: ASSSIAGRSYNEQF

j_gene: TRBJ1-1
v_gene: TRBV30
CDR3aa: AWNRGAGTEAF

j_gene: TRBJ2-3
v_gene: TRBV10-1
CDR3aa: AGRGTVGTDTQY

j_gene: TRBJ1-1
v_gene: TRBV2
CDR3aa: ASSESIQSTGAGTEAF

j_gene: TRBJ2-5
v_gene: TRBV19
CDR3aa: ASSIPTRSGSVKTQY

j_gene: TRBJ2-5
v_gene: TRBV4-1
CDR3aa: ASSLRDRRGPQETQY

j_gene: TRBJ1-2
v_gene: TRBV2
CDR3aa: ASSDRMKA

j_gene: TRBJ1-4
v_gene: TRBV27
CDR3aa: ASSLAGAGEKLF

j_gene: TRBJ2-2
v_gene: TRBV5-1
CDR3aa: ASTAGEVNTGELF

j_gene: TRBJ2-2
v_gene: TRBV18
CDR3aa: ASSPQATGELF

j_gene: TRBJ1-5
v_gene: TRBV2
CDR3aa: ASSENSVWGREVKPQH

j_gene: TRBJ2-1
v_gene: TRBV6-1
CDR3aa: ASSVILTGRYNEQF